This TCR beta chain was recovered during a study of T cells in Graves' hyperthyroidism and ophthalmopathy (dated by TCRdb to the late 2010s). General notes on the study: Peripheral blood was sampled at the time of initial diagnosis, prior to any treatment. According to the paper, TCR Vbeta CDR3 sequencing was carried out on 135 peripheral blood samples, which came from about 45 ophthalmopathy, around 74 hyperthyroidism and approximately 17 progressor patients. Prospective prediction of ophthalmopathy was tested in an independent validation cohort of about 19 hyperthyroidism patients and roughly 16 patients who later progressed to ophthalmopathy. Once sampling was done, hyperthyroidism patients were given methimazole at a starting dose of 30 mg daily, whereas ophthalmopathy patients were given high-dose intravenous methylprednisolone. The study also compared thyroid tissue and blood T-cell repertoires from 6 or 7 Graves' hyperthyroidism patients. The approximately 95 discovery patients were divided at random into training and test sets in a 7:3 ratio. A discovery cohort of about 96 patients, roughly 45 with Graves' ophthalmopathy and roughly 59 with stable Graves' hyperthyroidism, was used to find distinguishing TCR V-J signatures.

Amplification of TCR beta CDR3 regions was carried out from RNA transcripts. The first round of RT-PCR for the TCR CDR3 was performed with the HTBI primer set and the Qiagen OneStep RT-PCR kit. Libraries were constructed in a second round of multiplex PCR, after which size selection and purification were carried out. Sequencing of the libraries was done on an Illumina HiSeq2000 using paired-end 100 bp reads. The study's processing was this. SOAPnuke was used to process the raw data, with reads discarded if the reads contained adapters or uncalled bases, had a mean Phred below 15, or lacked an exact constant-primer or identifier match. High-quality paired reads were merged using COPE v1.2.5, and each unique nucleotide sequence was defined as a clonotype. Clonotypes were aligned to IMGT TRBV, TRBD and TRBJ reference segments using MiTCR v1.1. Analysis was restricted to V-J combinations with a frequency above 0.0001, which covered 98% to 99.2% of repertoires. The TCS score was defined as the ratio of F50 (clonal expansion) to E x V (chaos), calculated using BLOSUM62-based TCRdist between CDR3 peptides within each V-J. Welch's t-statistics and random forest reduced just over 500 V-J features to 10 to 15, which were used in a naive Bayes classifier (R e1071). Through fastp at Q25 and MiXCR, TCRdb rebuilt clones from the public reads, retaining in-frame beta chains. Every CDR3 protein is listed once, alongside the most common genes and DNA of its rows. It is TCRdb's table, rather than the study itself, that gives the V and J calls and clone size. The sample yields roughly 290,000 distinct CDR3 sequences; approximately 17% were counted once. The leading ten clones occupy about 50% of the sample.

V ends up 4 bases short and J 4 bases short, with an unmatched junction base count of 10. The germline V gene provides CDR1 LGHNA and CDR2 YNFKEQ. Inclusive of the bounding cysteine and phenylalanine, the CDR3 is 16 residues long. Only the CDR3 DNA stays, 48 bases, in frame from base 1. In its sample, this clonotype was seen many times. The target of this receptor is not known. No base quality information exists; no much larger clone differs at one position. Moderately to severely active disease, a Clinical Activity Score of at least 3, a NOSPECS grade of at least 4, and a duration under 3 months were present in ophthalmopathy patients. Any patient with an uncontrolled infection, another autoimmune disease, pregnancy or lactation was excluded. Diagnoses were established on the basis of clinical symptoms, serum thyroxine and TRAb, thyroid ultrasound, and orbital computed tomography. Ficoll-Paque density gradient centrifugation was used to isolate PBMCs from around 10 ml of fresh peripheral blood. Trizol reagent was used to extract total RNA, and RNA quality was then checked on an Agilent 2100 Bioanalyzer.

Beyond this particular receptor, the publication reports: During validation, the model predicted progression to ophthalmopathy a median of approximately 6.5 months ahead of onset, with just under 71% sensitivity and 72% to 80% specificity. No statistical method was used to fix the sample size in advance, and group allocation was not hidden from the investigators. A model built on a 13 V-J signature distinguished ophthalmopathy from stable hyperthyroidism, reaching roughly 88% sensitivity and about 81% specificity in cross-validation and 80%/75% in testing. Most expanded thyroid clonotypes (frequency above 0.001) were also detected in blood, suggesting blood repertoires may reflect thyroid immune responses.

The sequence joins TRBV4-2 to TRBJ2-5, and 9 junctional nucleotides match TRBD1. The sequence was obtained from a woman between 55 and 75 years old with Graves' ophthalmopathy. What was sequenced was blood. The bases are TGTGCCAGCAGCCTAAAGATCTCGGACAGGGGAGAGACCCAGTACTTC. Its translation reads: CASSLKISDRGETQYF.